A selection of T cell receptor beta chains follows, all from one sample in a study of blood T cell repertoires in COVID-19. Produced via immunoSEQ multiplex PCR; TCRdb's table is partial and in-frame only. The sample yields about 110,000 clones, 70% to 85% seen once. The material sequenced was peripheral blood. The receptors derive from a woman between 40 and 50 years old with acute or convalescent COVID-19. CDR3s include the opening cysteine and the closing phenylalanine or tryptophan. A D gene is named only where the DNA matches it firmly. The listing skips clone size in some rows; elsewhere it reads once, few, many or a size class.

j_call d_call clone_size v_call cdr3_aa
TRBJ2-2 . . TRBV28 CASSLRVSGTGELFF
TRBJ1-2 . . TRBV12-3/TRBV12-4 CASSDPGEGYTF
TRBJ1-1 . . TRBV21-1 CASSMIEGDLMNTEAFF
TRBJ2-3 . many TRBV3-1/TRBV3-2 CASSQGLEVVTQYF
TRBJ2-5 TRBD1 . TRBV29-1 CSVEDLSARDRGWVTQYF
TRBJ2-3 TRBD2 few TRBV7-9 CASSQLAGGSDTQYF
TRBJ1-1 TRBD1 . TRBV2 CASRPQGWNTEAFF
TRBJ1-1 . . TRBV29-1 CSLSTSLNTEAFF
TRBJ1-5 . . TRBV4-2 CASSQDGASNQPQHF
TRBJ2-7 . . TRBV20-1 CSASYRAAYEQYF
TRBJ2-7 TRBD2 few TRBV7-2 CASSWGLVENEQYF
TRBJ1-2 TRBD1 . TRBV7-9 CASSWTQGFFGGYTF
TRBJ2-5 TRBD2 few TRBV2 CASSVERGASRGTQYF
TRBJ2-5 . . TRBV5-8 CASSPTGLQETQYF
TRBJ2-1 . . TRBV14 CASSQGGGGLYNEQFF
TRBJ2-1 . . TRBV2 CASRGVYNEQFF
TRBJ1-4 . . TRBV27 CASSLSPLEEKLFF
TRBJ2-7 . . TRBV2 CASSRGGVLSYEQYF
TRBJ2-3 . few TRBV7-3 CASSPVLAGTDTQYF
TRBJ1-1 . . TRBV5-4 CASSLDKFFMNTEAFF
TRBJ1-5 TRBD1 . TRBV29-1 CSAGEGAGQPQHF
TRBJ1-3 . . TRBV5-1 CASSLMPSGEGNTIYF
TRBJ1-2 TRBD1 . TRBV2 CASSGTGGYGYTF
TRBJ2-5 . once TRBV3-1/TRBV3-2 CASRGSGETQYF
TRBJ1-2 . . TRBV3-1/TRBV3-2 CASSQGARGYTF
TRBJ2-1 . . TRBV5-6 CASSFINEQFF
TRBJ2-5 . . TRBV29-1 CSVEVWGGLGETQYF
TRBJ2-7 . . TRBV3-1/TRBV3-2 CASSQAPGGHYEQYF
TRBJ1-1 TRBD1 . TRBV6-5 CASSTQTGVGTEAFF
TRBJ2-1 . few TRBV10-3 CAISVLGDEQFF
TRBJ2-1 TRBD2 . TRBV10-3 CAISESGRGAVNEQFF
TRBJ2-7 . . TRBV11-2 CASSPREQIVSYEQYF
TRBJ2-5 . . TRBV5-1 CASSGHDQETQYF
TRBJ1-3 . many TRBV3-1/TRBV3-2 CASRPQGFGNTIYF
TRBJ2-1 . . TRBV11-3 CASSETSSYNEQFF
TRBJ2-3 . . TRBV5-6 CASSRGDRSTDTQYF
TRBJ1-2 . . TRBV5-1 CASSLAFGEYGYTF
TRBJ2-5 . few TRBV11-1 CASSFGGVQETQYF
TRBJ2-3 TRBD2 once TRBV5-1 CASSFRTSGVTDTQYF
TRBJ1-5 TRBD1 . TRBV30 CAWRGQGGGSNQPQHF
TRBJ2-2 . . TRBV28 CATGSGTGELFF
TRBJ1-5 . . TRBV5-1 CASSLDRDQPQHF
TRBJ1-6 . . TRBV20-1 CSASAQYNSPLHF
TRBJ2-7 TRBD1 few TRBV5-1 CASGDRSYEQYF
TRBJ2-2 TRBD1 . TRBV5-4 CASTLQGANTGELFF
TRBJ1-4 TRBD1 . TRBV7-9 CASSSGQGEEKLFF
TRBJ1-1 . few TRBV11-2 CASSSQGNTEAFF
TRBJ1-6 TRBD1 . TRBV5-1 CASSFAPGQPSYNSPLHF
TRBJ2-7 . . TRBV21-1 CASSKVPLAGGLTYEQYF
TRBJ2-7 . . TRBV28 CASRPGQTYEQYF
TRBJ1-6 TRBD1 . TRBV6-5 CASSYSRDSNSPLHF
TRBJ2-3 . few TRBV29-1 CSVVAQYGTDTQYF
TRBJ1-1 TRBD1 . TRBV5-4 CASSEGGWNTEAFF
TRBJ2-5 TRBD2 . TRBV2 CASSDGTSGGLQETQYF
TRBJ2-5 TRBD2 . TRBV7-9 CASSLASGGFQETQYF
TRBJ2-3 . . TRBV6-5 CASKYSVGTDTQYF
TRBJ1-4 TRBD1 once TRBV7-9 CASSFGTGRKLFF
TRBJ2-7 TRBD2 . TRBV7-2 CASTSVAGVGEQYF
TRBJ2-1 . . TRBV6-2/TRBV6-3 CASRPRGQYNEQFF